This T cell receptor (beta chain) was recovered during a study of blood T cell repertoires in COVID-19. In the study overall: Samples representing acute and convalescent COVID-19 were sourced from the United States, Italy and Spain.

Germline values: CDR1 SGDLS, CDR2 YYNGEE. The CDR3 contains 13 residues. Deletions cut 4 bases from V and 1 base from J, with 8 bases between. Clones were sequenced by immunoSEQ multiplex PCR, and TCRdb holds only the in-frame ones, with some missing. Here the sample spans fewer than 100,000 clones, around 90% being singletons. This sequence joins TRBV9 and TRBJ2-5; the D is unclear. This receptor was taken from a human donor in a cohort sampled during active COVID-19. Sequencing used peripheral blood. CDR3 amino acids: CASSPPVQETQYF. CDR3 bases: TGTGCCAGCAGCCCTCCTGTCCAAGAGACCCAGTACTTC.